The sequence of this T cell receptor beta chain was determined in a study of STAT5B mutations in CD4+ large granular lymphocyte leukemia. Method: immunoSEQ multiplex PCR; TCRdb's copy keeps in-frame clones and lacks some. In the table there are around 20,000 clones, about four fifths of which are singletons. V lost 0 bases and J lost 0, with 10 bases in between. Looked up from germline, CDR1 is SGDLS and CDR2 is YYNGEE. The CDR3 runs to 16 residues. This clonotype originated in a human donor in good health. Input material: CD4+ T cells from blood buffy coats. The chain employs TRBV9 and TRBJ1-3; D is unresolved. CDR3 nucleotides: TGTGCCAGCAGCGTAGCCGCAGCCCACTCTGGAAACACCATATATTTT. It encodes CASSVAAAHSGNTIYF.